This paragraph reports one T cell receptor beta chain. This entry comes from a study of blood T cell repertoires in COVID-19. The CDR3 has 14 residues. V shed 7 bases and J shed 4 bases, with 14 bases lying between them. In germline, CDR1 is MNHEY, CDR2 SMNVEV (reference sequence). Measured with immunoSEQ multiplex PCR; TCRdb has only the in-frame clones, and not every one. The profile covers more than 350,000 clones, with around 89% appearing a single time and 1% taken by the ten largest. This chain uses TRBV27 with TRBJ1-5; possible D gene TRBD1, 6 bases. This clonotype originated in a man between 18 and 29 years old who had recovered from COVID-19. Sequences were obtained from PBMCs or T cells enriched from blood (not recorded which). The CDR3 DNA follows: TGTGCCAGCACCTCCCTACAGGGAAATCAGCCCCAGCATTTT. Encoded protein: CASTSLQGNQPQHF.